Following are 23 T cell receptor beta chains from one sample sequenced in a study of breast tumors, draining lymph nodes, adjacent tissues. TCRdb re-called the multiplex PCR reads with MiXCR, one entry per CDR3 protein. The data hold about 31,000 distinct CDR3 sequences, with 63% observed a single time. The specimen was breast tumor tissue. The source is a female donor with breast cancer. Some clones in this sample may be carry-over from other donors' samples.

The table lists this clonotype with many counts. This could be a read error, since a much larger clone is one nucleotide away. This rearrangement joins TRBV11-1 to TRBJ2-2; D uncertain. Trimming shortened V by 3 bases and J by 6 bases, and 8 bases separated the two germline ends. This CDR3 contains 13 residues. The germline gives CDR1 SGHAT, CDR2 FQDESV (reference sequence). The CDR3 protein is CASSFVNSGELFF. The DNA for the CDR3 is TGTGCCAGCAGCTTCGTCAACTCCGGGGAGCTGTTTTTT.

The chain's CDR3 is CSATGTLYNEQFF. CDR3 nucleotide sequence: TGCAGTGCAACTGGGACATTGTACAATGAGCAGTTCTTC. The V and J genes are TRBV20-1 and TRBJ2-1; weak D call: TRBD1 (6 bases). Germline lookup yields CDR1 DFQATT and CDR2 SNEGSKA (reference sequence). CDR3 length: 13 amino acids. Trimming left V 6 bases short and J 4 bases short, with 13 bases between.

This clonotype was seen a single time. The chain joins TRBV9 to TRBJ1-5; TRBD1 is a possible D gene (5 bases). CDR1 is SGDLS and CDR2 is YYNGEE in the germline V gene. CDR3 length: 14 amino acids. The V end was cut by 3 bases, the J end by 0 bases, with 7 bases between. The CDR3 DNA sequence: TGTGCCAGCAGCGAGGGGTATAGCAATCAGCCCCAGCATTTT. Translation gives CASSEGYSNQPQHF.

This chain links TRBV20-1 with TRBJ1-2; D unresolved. The ends were cut back, 5 bases at V and 6 bases at J, with 16 bases in the middle. The CDR3 sequence is 13 residues long. Per germline, CDR1 DFQATT and CDR2 SNEGSKA (reference sequence). The CDR3 spells CSAHHVQRDGYTF. In nucleotides, the CDR3 is TGCAGTGCTCACCACGTTCAGCGGGATGGCTACACCTTC.

This clonotype was seen many times. A much larger clone differs from this one at a single base, so this may be a read error. V and J are TRBV6-5 and TRBJ2-3; either TRBD1 or TRBD2 may supply D (6 bases each). V shed 5 bases and J shed 0 bases, with 18 bases lying between them. This CDR3 is built from 17 residues. The germline CDR1 and CDR2 sequences are MNHEY and SVGAGI. DNA of the CDR3: TGTGCCAGCAGTCACGGAAGGGGGGCCACTAGCACAGATACGCAGTATTTT. Protein: CASSHGRGATSTDTQYF.

The chain links TRBV7-9 to TRBJ2-3; no clear D gene. Trimming pared 5 bases from V and 4 bases from J, leaving 4 bases between. The germline V gene has CDR1 SEHNR and CDR2 FQNEAQ (reference sequence). The CDR3 totals 11 residues. CDR3 sequence: CASSESDTQYF. The CDR3 DNA sequence: TGTGCCAGCAGCGAATCAGATACGCAGTATTTT.

This clonotype was seen at least ten times. The chain is built from TRBV9 and TRBJ1-1; D is unresolved. Germline CDR1 and CDR2: SGDLS and YYNGEE. This CDR3 has 15 residues. The V gene lost 0 bases and the J gene lost 5 bases, with 14 bases spanning the gap. CDR3 coding DNA: TGTGCCAGCAGCGTAGCAGCAGGAAGAAGTACTGAAGCTTTCTTT. Its protein product is CASSVAAGRSTEAFF.

Only one count was recorded for this clonotype. The chain employs TRBV20-1 and TRBJ1-4; D is unclear. With 1 base removed from V and 2 bases from J, the gap between germline ends came to 5 bases. CDR3 size: 13 residues. Germline-derived CDR1 and CDR2 are DFQATT and SNEGSKA (reference sequence). DNA of the CDR3: TGCAGTGCTAGAGGAGACACTAATGAAAAACTGTTTTTT. Protein product: CSARGDTNEKLFF.

This clonotype has at least ten counts. The CDR3 end shows no conserved phenylalanine or tryptophan, and so a read error is likely. Because the CDR3's place on the DNA is in doubt, the DNA is left out and the CDR3 is given as listed by TCRdb. V gene TRBV29-1 combines with J gene TRBJ1-2. The CDR3 numbers 13 amino acids, ends counted. Germline V gene data show CDR1 as SQVTM and CDR2 as ANQGSEA. The CDR3 protein is CSVEDLGLQSYPL.

The chain has TRBV29-1 and TRBJ2-3; D gene unclear. This CDR3 is 12 amino acids long. The V end lost 4 bases, the J end lost 2 bases, and 7 bases lay between the germline ends. CDR1 is SQVTM, CDR2 ANQGSEA, per germline. The CDR3 protein is CSVGWLTDTQYF. The CDR3 region has the DNA TGCAGCGTTGGGTGGCTCACAGATACGCAGTATTTT.

This clonotype was detected a few times. The junction shows a germline mismatch at one end, possibly a read error. V gene TRBV20-1 combines with J gene TRBJ2-1, with 9 bases matching TRBD2. Germline V gene lookup returns CDR1 DFQATT and CDR2 SNEGSKA (reference sequence). This CDR3 contains 15 residues. CDR3 region: CSAMVGTSWSNEQLF. For the CDR3, the DNA is TGCAGTGCTATGGTGGGGACTAGCTGGTCCAATGAGCAGCTCTTC.

The chain uses TRBV20-1 and TRBJ2-2, with D perhaps matching TRBD1 or TRBD2 (6 bases each). V was clipped by 7 bases and J by 2 bases, with 14 bases between them. From germline, CDR1 is DFQATT and CDR2 SNEGSKA (reference sequence). The CDR3 has 14 amino acids. CDR3 in DNA: TGCAGTGTAATGGGGGGCAGCAACACCGGGGAGCTGTTTTTT. Amino acid sequence: CSVMGGSNTGELFF.

Many counts were recorded for this clonotype. The junction does not match germline at one end; this may be a read error. The chain has TRBV5-1 and TRBJ2-7, with 7 nucleotides matching TRBD2. From germline, CDR1 is SGHRS and CDR2 YFSETQ. The CDR3 totals 14 residues. Here the CDR3 reads CASSLLGGTYEQHF. The CDR3 DNA is TGCGCCAGCAGCTTGTTGGGAGGGACCTACGAGCAGCACTTC.

Relative to its sample, this clonotype is medium-sized. The V gene is TRBV7-9, the J gene TRBJ2-1; the D gene is possibly TRBD2 (6 bases). Germline CDR1 SEHNR, CDR2 FQNEAQ (reference sequence). V shed 4 bases and J shed 6 bases, with 22 bases lying between them. The CDR3 runs 17 residues. The CDR3 bases are TGTGCCAGCAGCTCACCATCAACCGGGGGACCGCCCAATGAGCAGTTCTTC. Translated: CASSSPSTGGPPNEQFF.

This chain links TRBV20-1 with TRBJ2-7, with 7 nucleotides matching TRBD1. The CDR3 has 13 amino acids. V trimming: 6 bases; J trimming: 3 bases; junction bases outside the gene matches: 8. CDR1 DFQATT and CDR2 SNEGSKA come from the germline V gene (reference sequence). CDR3 DNA: TGCAGTGCCGTAACAGGGGTCGGCTACGAGCAGTACTTC. Translation: CSAVTGVGYEQYF.

The rearrangement joins TRBV10-3 to TRBJ2-2; 7 bases match TRBD2. Germline V gene sequence: CDR1 ENHRY, CDR2 SYGVKD. This CDR3 contains 14 residues. Trimming took 6 bases from V and 5 from J; bases not matched to a gene: 6. In nucleotides, the CDR3 is TGTGCCATCAGGAGCGGGAAGGGTACCGGGGAGCTGTTTTTT. Protein: CAIRSGKGTGELFF.

V is TRBV4-3 and J is TRBJ2-1; 13 bases line up with TRBD2. With V trimmed by 3 bases and J by 1 base, 3 bases remained unmatched. This CDR3 region has 17 residues. From germline, CDR1 is LGHNA and CDR2 YSLEER. As DNA, the CDR3 is TGCGCCAGCAGCCAGGGGACTAGCGGGAAATCCTACAATGAGCAGTTCTTC. As protein: CASSQGTSGKSYNEQFF.

Concerning this clonotype: Given the absence of the conserved phenylalanine or tryptophan at the CDR3 end, a read error is likely. The gene calls are TRBV6-6 and TRBJ2-7; tentatively, D is TRBD1 (6 bases). Germline V lookup: CDR1 MNHNY, CDR2 SVGAGI (reference sequence). Between the trimmed V and J ends, which lost 8 bases and 6 bases, there was a span of 17 bases. This CDR3 has 13 residues. The CDR3 protein is CASQPLDSGEQYA. In DNA form, the CDR3 reads TGTGCCAGCCAGCCCTTGGACAGCGGCGAGCAGTACGCC.

This clonotype was seen ten or more times. This chain links TRBV10-1 with TRBJ1-4; D uncertain. This CDR3 is 15 amino acids long. The germline V gene has CDR1 WNHNN and CDR2 SYGVQD (reference sequence). V gave up 0 bases and J gave up 7 bases, with 12 bases separating them. In nucleotides, the CDR3 is TGCGCCAGCAGTGAGTCGGAGAAGGGAAGTGAAAAACTGTTTTTT. Protein product: CASSESEKGSEKLFF.

Note on this clonotype: A read error may produce the germline difference seen at one junction end. V gene TRBV2 combines with J gene TRBJ1-5, with a weak D call TRBD1 (5 bases). Germline V lookup: CDR1 SNHLY, CDR2 FYNNEI. The CDR3 sequence is 13 residues long. The CDR3 coding sequence is TGTGCCAGCAGGGAAGACAGTGTTCAGCCCCAGCATTTT. This codes for CASREDSVQPQHF.

V usage is TRBV2 and J usage is TRBJ1-3; D is unclear. The germline V and J ends were trimmed by 4 bases and 1 base, with 5 bases remaining between them. Germline CDR1 is SNHLY and CDR2 is FYNNEI. The length of the CDR3 is 13 residues. CDR3 nucleotides: TGTGCCAGCAGTGGACAATCTGGAAACACCATATATTTT. Translated: CASSGQSGNTIYF.

The chain couples TRBV15 to TRBJ2-7; TRBD1 is a possible D gene (6 bases). The germline gives CDR1 LNHNV, CDR2 YYDKDF (reference sequence). V lost 1 base, J lost 2 bases, and 18 bases lay in between. The CDR3 totals 17 residues. The CDR3 loop reads CATSRVVDRGTPYEQYF. CDR3 in DNA: TGTGCCACCAGCAGAGTAGTGGATCGAGGGACACCCTACGAGCAGTACTTC.

The gene calls are TRBV25-1 and TRBJ1-2; the D gene is possibly TRBD1 (6 bases). CDR1 and CDR2 (germline): MGHDK, SYGVNS. The CDR3 has 13 amino acids. V was pared by 3 bases and J by 3 bases, with 8 bases between. CDR3 amino acids: CASSDGQHYGYTF. Written as DNA, the CDR3 is TGTGCCAGCAGTGACGGACAGCACTATGGCTACACCTTC.